The 5 T cell receptor beta chains listed next were all sequenced from one sample in a study of human T cells and chemical hapten exposure. MiXCR was run by TCRdb on the RACE reads, yielding one entry per CDR3 protein. This sample has about 190,000 distinct CDR3 sequences, with under 30% found just once. The sample's time point: patch test 3, about 24 weeks after DPC sensitization. This sample's treatment: therapeutic diphenylcyclopropenone sensitization with weekly scalp DPC. The source was whole blood, collected in connection with sensitization to the hapten diphenylcyclopropenone (DPC). These receptors were collected from a woman aged 40 to 50 with alopecia areata. Some clones in this sample may be carry-over from other donors' samples.

This clonotype was seen a handful of times. The V call is TRBV27, the J call TRBJ2-7; maybe TRBD1 (5 bases). This CDR3 spans 15 amino acids. The V end was cut by 3 bases, the J end by 3 bases, with 15 bases between. Germline CDR1 reads MNHEY; CDR2 reads SMNVEV (reference sequence). This CDR3 is CASSFLQGVGYEQYF. CDR3 coding DNA: TGTGCCAGCAGTTTTCTACAAGGGGTCGGCTACGAGCAGTACTTC.

The J gene is TRBJ1-1, the V gene TRBV27; D not certain. Trimming removed 3 bases from V and 0 bases from J, with 5 bases in between. The CDR3 runs 13 residues. Germline values: CDR1 MNHEY, CDR2 SMNVEV (reference sequence). CDR3 residues: CASSLKLNTEAFF. CDR3 in DNA: TGTGCCAGCAGTTTGAAGTTGAACACTGAAGCTTTCTTT.

This clonotype was seen at least ten times. CDR3 region: CASDREGTQYF. In nucleotides, the CDR3 is TGTGCCAGCGACAGGGAGGGGACCCAGTACTTC. The chain employs TRBV12-3 or TRBV12-4 and TRBJ2-5; either TRBD1 or TRBD2 may fit D (7 bases each). V dropped 8 bases and J dropped 7 bases, with 11 bases sitting between them. The CDR3 covers 11 residues.

This clonotype is a singleton in its sample. This sequence joins TRBV28 and TRBJ2-6; TRBD1 aligns across 7 bases. Trimming took 7 bases from V and 4 from J; bases not matched to a gene: 4. The CDR3 consists of 14 residues. The germline gives CDR1 MDHEN, CDR2 SYDVKM. The DNA for the CDR3 is TGTGCCAGCATCAAGGGGGCCGGGGCCAACGTCCTGACTTTC. Protein product: CASIKGAGANVLTF. Full variable domain (rest looked up from reference TRBV28 and TRBJ2-6): DVKVTQSSRYLVKRTGEKVFLECVQDMDHENMFWYRQDPGLGLRLIYFSYDVKMKEKGDIPEGYSVSREKKERFSLILESASTNQTSMYLCASIKGAGANVLTFGAGSRLTVL.

The chain has TRBV28 and TRBJ2-1; D may correspond to TRBD1 or TRBD2 (6 bases each). The CDR3 covers 17 residues. Trimming took 7 bases from V and 5 from J, leaving 24 bases between them. Germline V gene sequence: CDR1 MDHEN, CDR2 SYDVKM. The DNA of the CDR3 is TGTGCCAGCACCCTGCCCCCTAAAGGGGGGTTCAACAATGAGCAGTTCTTC. Protein: CASTLPPKGGFNNEQFF.